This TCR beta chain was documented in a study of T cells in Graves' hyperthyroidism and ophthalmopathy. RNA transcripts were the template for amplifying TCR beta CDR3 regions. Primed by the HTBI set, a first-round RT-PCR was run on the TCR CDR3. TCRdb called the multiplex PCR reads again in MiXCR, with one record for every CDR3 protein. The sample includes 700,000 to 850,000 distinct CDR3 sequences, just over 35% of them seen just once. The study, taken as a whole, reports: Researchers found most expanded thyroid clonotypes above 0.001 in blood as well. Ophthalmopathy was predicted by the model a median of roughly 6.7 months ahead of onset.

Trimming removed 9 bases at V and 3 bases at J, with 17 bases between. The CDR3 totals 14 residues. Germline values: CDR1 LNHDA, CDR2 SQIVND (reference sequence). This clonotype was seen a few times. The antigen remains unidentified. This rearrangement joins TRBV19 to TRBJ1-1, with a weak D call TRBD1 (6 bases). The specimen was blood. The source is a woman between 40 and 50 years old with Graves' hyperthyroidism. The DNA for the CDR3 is TGTGCCAGCTCGAACAGGGTAGGGGACACTGAAGCTTTCTTT. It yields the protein CASSNRVGDTEAFF.